These T cell receptor beta chains were read from a single sample in a study of shared clonotypes between healthy human individuals. The data were produced by immunoSEQ multiplex PCR, yet TCRdb's version contains in-frame clones alone and is incomplete. The sample includes 2 million to 2.5 million clones, around 95% seen only once; the top ten take more than 0.1%. The sample comprised naive CD4+ T cells sorted from blood. These receptors came from a man between 18 and 29 years old in good health. CDR3s include the opening cysteine and the closing phenylalanine or tryptophan. Each record gives: D gene, J gene, V gene, clone size, CDR3 length, CDR3 DNA, CDR3 protein. A D gene is named only where the DNA matches it firmly. Clone size is shown for a subset of rows, as once, few, many or a class of expanded clone.

.	TRBJ2-4	TRBV5-6	.	16	TGTGCCAGCAGCTTGGCCCCGGGAGACCCCAAAAACATTCAGTACTTC	CASSLAPGDPKNIQYF
TRBD1	TRBJ2-7	TRBV5-6	.	16	TGTGCCAGCAGCTTGCCGAGACAGGGGGCGGAATACGAGCAGTACTTC	CASSLPRQGAEYEQYF
TRBD1	TRBJ2-6	TRBV7-6	.	16	TGTGCCAGCAGGGGACAGGGGGCTAATGGGGCCAACGTCCTGACTTTC	CASRGQGANGANVLTF
.	TRBJ2-6	TRBV2	.	16	TGTGCCAGCAGTGAAAGCAGGTCTGTTGGGGCCAACGTCCTGACTTTC	CASSESRSVGANVLTF
.	TRBJ1-2	TRBV18	.	13	TGTGCCAGCTCACCCGGGACCAACTATGGCTACACCTTC	CASSPGTNYGYTF
.	TRBJ2-1	TRBV5-1	.	16	TGCGCCAGCAGCTTACCAAAGGGGCTACAGGGCAATGAGCAGTTCTTC	CASSLPKGLQGNEQFF
.	TRBJ1-5	TRBV6-6	.	15	TGTGCCAGCAGAGCAGCCTTACAGGGAAATCAGCCCCAGCATTTT	CASRAALQGNQPQHF
.	TRBJ1-1	TRBV5-1	.	13	TGCGCCAGCAGCATGGAATCTAGCACTGAAGCTTTCTTT	CASSMESSTEAFF
TRBD2	TRBJ2-2	TRBV30	.	14	TGTGCCTCCAGACTAGCGGGAGGCAGCGGGGAGCTGTTTTTT	CASRLAGGSGELFF
.	TRBJ1-6	TRBV10-3	.	12	TGTGCCACCTCCGGGGATAATTCACCCCTCCACTTT	CATSGDNSPLHF
.	TRBJ1-4	TRBV4-1	.	18	TGCGCCAGCAGCCAAGGTTGGGGCGAAGGCCGTAATAATGAAAAACTGTTTTTT	CASSQGWGEGRNNEKLFF
.	TRBJ2-7	TRBV19	.	17	TGTGCCAGTAGTATAGATCTATACGAGGGTTCGTCCTACGAGCAGTACTTC	CASSIDLYEGSSYEQYF
TRBD1	TRBJ2-7	TRBV30	.	13	TGTGCCTGGTCACAGGGGGCAGGGTACGAGCAGTACTTC	CAWSQGAGYEQYF
.	TRBJ1-1	TRBV5-1	.	13	TGCGCCAGCAGCTTGGAAGGGATTACTGAAGCTTTCTTT	CASSLEGITEAFF
.	TRBJ2-1	TRBV2	.	15	TGTGCCAGCAGCCCGACCACTATCTCCTACAATGAGCAGTTCTTC	CASSPTTISYNEQFF
.	TRBJ1-5	TRBV30	.	15	TGTGCCTGGGCGGGGGGACAAAATAGCAATCAGCCCCAGCATTTT	CAWAGGQNSNQPQHF
TRBD2	TRBJ2-1	TRBV28	.	15	TGTGCCAGCGGTACTAGCGCCTTAAACTACAATGAGCAGTTCTTC	CASGTSALNYNEQFF
.	TRBJ2-3	TRBV2	.	13	TGTGCCAGCAGTGACTCCGCGCTGGGTACGCAGTATTTT	CASSDSALGTQYF
TRBD1	TRBJ1-2	TRBV7-9	.	16	TGTGCCAGCAGCTCCGCAGACAGGGGAATCGGGTATGGCTACACCTTC	CASSSADRGIGYGYTF
TRBD2	TRBJ2-7	TRBV6-1	.	14	TGTGCCAGCCATGCGGGGGGCGTACCCTACGAGCAGTACTTC	CASHAGGVPYEQYF
.	TRBJ2-7	TRBV10-3	.	15	TGTGCCATCAGTGTTGGATCCGGCGACTCCTACGAGCAGTACTTC	CAISVGSGDSYEQYF
.	TRBJ1-1	TRBV11-2	.	12	TGTGCCAGCAGCTTTGCGGGCACTGAAGCTTTCTTT	CASSFAGTEAFF
.	TRBJ2-7	TRBV6-1	.	16	TGTGCCAGCAGTGCGGGGGAAGGTGGGCTGACCTACGAGCAGTACTTC	CASSAGEGGLTYEQYF
.	TRBJ2-7	TRBV19	.	14	TGTGCCAGTAGCTGGGATACCCCCCCTTACGAGCAGTACTTC	CASSWDTPPYEQYF
TRBD2	TRBJ2-5	TRBV9	.	17	TGTGCCAGCAGCGTAGGTCCTAGGGCGGGAGTGGAAGAGACCCAGTACTTC	CASSVGPRAGVEETQYF
.	TRBJ1-6	TRBV30	.	16	TGTGCCTGGAGTGCGGCAAGTTTCTCCTATAATTCACCCCTCCACTTT	CAWSAASFSYNSPLHF
.	TRBJ1-2	TRBV5-4	.	14	TGTGCCAGCAGCTTTGGCTTTTCTCACTATGGCTACACCTTC	CASSFGFSHYGYTF
TRBD1	TRBJ2-7	TRBV5-6	few	14	TGTGCCAGCAGCTTGGACAGGGGGTCGTACGAGCAGTACTTC	CASSLDRGSYEQYF
.	TRBJ2-3	TRBV18	.	14	TGTGCCAGCTCACGTGGATCCCAGGGAGATACGCAGTATTTT	CASSRGSQGDTQYF
TRBD1	TRBJ1-3	TRBV30	.	14	TGTGCCTGGAGACTGACAGGGGTAGGAAACACCATATATTTT	CAWRLTGVGNTIYF
TRBD1	TRBJ2-4	TRBV18	.	18	TGTGCCAGCTCACCACTTCGGTCGGACAGGGGAGGTAAAAACATTCAGTACTTC	CASSPLRSDRGGKNIQYF